The 15 T cell receptor beta chains below were found in one sample sequenced in a study of T-cell reconstitution after alpha-beta-depleted transplantation in children. A TCRbeta library incorporating unique molecular identifiers was prepared. A single record per CDR3 protein comes from TCRdb applying MiXCR to the PCR reads. The sample holds approximately 500,000 distinct CDR3 sequences; 20% to 30% are singletons and the top ten take under 45%. The sample in question was PBMCs, obtained before TCRalphabeta/CD19-depleted stem cell transplant. The receptors were gathered from a boy under two years old with Wiskott-Aldrich syndrome, due to receive a stem cell transplant.

This clonotype was counted only a few times. J is TRBJ2-7 and V is TRBV14; 8 positions match TRBD2. Per germline, CDR1 SGHDN and CDR2 FVKESK. The CDR3 is made up of 15 amino acids. V was pared by 0 bases and J by 2 bases, with 3 bases of the junction left unmatched. CDR3: CASSQDLAGPYEQYF. CDR3 DNA: TGTGCCAGCAGCCAAGATCTAGCGGGCCCCTACGAGCAGTACTTC.

A few counts support this clonotype. The chain carries TRBV6-5 and TRBJ2-6; TRBD1 is a possible D gene (6 bases). Germline loops: CDR1 MNHEY, CDR2 SVGAGI. The length of the CDR3 is 18 residues. Trimming took 2 bases from V and 1 from J, leaving 15 bases between them. The CDR3 DNA reads TGTGCCAGCAGTTACAAGGGGACACTTATATCTGGGGCCAACGTCCTGACTTTC. Translated: CASSYKGTLISGANVLTF.

This clonotype was detected a few times. The chain employs TRBV5-1 and TRBJ2-5; 9 bases map to TRBD1. CDR3 size: 15 residues. V shed 4 bases, J shed 4 bases, and the junction held 8 bases outside the gene matches. CDR1 is SGHRS and CDR2 is YFSETQ in the germline V gene. This CDR3 reads CASSQWTGVGETQYF. The CDR3 nucleotides read TGCGCCAGCAGCCAATGGACAGGGGTGGGAGAGACCCAGTACTTC.

A few counts support this clonotype. The J gene is TRBJ2-7, the V gene TRBV7-6; D remains ambiguous. From germline, CDR1 is SGHVS and CDR2 FNYEAQ. Trimming stripped 2 bases from V and 4 bases from J, with 6 bases between. CDR3 length equals 12 residues. The CDR3 region has the DNA TGTGCCAGCAGCTTACGACGGTACGAGCAGTACTTC. This encodes CASSLRRYEQYF.

The sample holds a few counts of this clonotype. The chain is built from TRBV12-3 or TRBV12-4 and TRBJ1-6; D is ambiguous. V was cut by 6 bases and J by 0 bases, with 9 bases left in between. The CDR3 sequence is 15 residues long. The CDR3 DNA reads TGTGCCAGCAGGCAACAGAGCTCCTATAATTCACCCCTCCACTTT. Translating gives CASRQQSSYNSPLHF.

The chain combines TRBV20-1 with TRBJ2-5, with 10 bases fitting TRBD2. CDR1 is DFQATT, CDR2 SNEGSKA, per germline (reference sequence). CDR3 length: 17 residues. V was clipped by 8 bases and J by 5 bases; unmatched bases: 20. The CDR3 spells CSFRSPSGSGGAETQYF. In nucleotides, the CDR3 is TGCAGTTTCCGAAGCCCTAGCGGGAGTGGCGGCGCCGAGACCCAGTACTTC.

This clonotype was recorded a few times. This chain connects TRBV15 to TRBJ2-5, with unresolved D. The CDR3 spans 15 residues. Germline CDR1 LNHNV, CDR2 YYDKDF (reference sequence). The V end was cut by 2 bases, the J end by 8 bases, with 18 bases between. The CDR3: CATSRTLQEKRTQYF. The DNA for the CDR3 is TGTGCCACCAGCAGAACCCTTCAGGAGAAGAGAACCCAGTACTTC.

This clonotype has just a few counts. V gene TRBV27 combines with J gene TRBJ1-2, with D maybe TRBD1 (6 bases). Trimming shortened V by 4 bases and J by 4 bases, and 10 bases separated the two germline ends. This CDR3 contains 13 residues. Germline CDR1 reads MNHEY; CDR2 reads SMNVEV (reference sequence). The CDR3 reads CASSSTGSYGYTF. CDR3 in DNA: TGTGCCAGCAGTTCTACAGGGAGCTATGGCTACACCTTC.

This clonotype was observed a single time. J is TRBJ2-2 and V is TRBV19; D may be TRBD2 (7 bases). Trimming stripped 8 bases from V and 7 bases from J, with 14 bases between. The CDR3 length is 13 residues. Germline V gene lookup returns CDR1 LNHDA and CDR2 SQIVND (reference sequence). The CDR3 is CASRGGGHGELFF. The CDR3 bases are TGTGCCAGTCGTGGGGGGGGGCACGGGGAGCTGTTTTTT.

This clonotype was seen a few times. The chain carries TRBV12-3 or TRBV12-4 and TRBJ2-1, with 11 bases that match TRBD2. J was trimmed by 5 bases and V by 3 bases; bases with no gene match: 9. The CDR3 contains 17 residues. Written as DNA, the CDR3 is TGTGCCAGCAGTTTGCTAGCGGGAGGACCTCACCACAATGAGCAGTTCTTC. It codes for CASSLLAGGPHHNEQFF.

Only a few counts were recorded for this clonotype. The chain has TRBV5-1 and TRBJ2-1; 9 positions agree with TRBD1. The CDR3 runs to 15 residues. The germline V gene encodes CDR1 SGHRS and CDR2 YFSETQ. Losses at the gene ends were 0 bases for V and 9 bases for J; bases not matched to a gene: 7. The CDR3 loop reads CASSLVQQGAGEQFF. The CDR3 region has the DNA TGCGCCAGCAGCTTGGTCCAACAGGGGGCGGGTGAGCAGTTCTTC.

This clonotype has just a few counts. The chain links TRBV18 to TRBJ2-7, with D unclear. This CDR3 has 14 amino acids. Trimming pared 4 bases from V and 2 bases from J, leaving 12 bases between. The germline V gene encodes CDR1 KGHSH and CDR2 LQKENI. Written as DNA, the CDR3 is TGTGCCAGCTCACTGGTTCTGCGCACCTACGAGCAGTACTTC. Amino acids: CASSLVLRTYEQYF.

The gene calls are TRBV12-3 or TRBV12-4 and TRBJ2-2; 8 bases map to TRBD2. With 7 bases clipped from V and 4 bases from J, the junction kept 11 bases outside the gene matches. This CDR3 has 16 amino acids. DNA for the CDR3: TGTGCCAGCACCATACTGGGACTAGGTGTCACCGGGGAGCTGTTTTTT. It codes for CASTILGLGVTGELFF.

The chain joins TRBV5-1 to TRBJ1-4; the D gene is possibly TRBD1 (5 bases). CDR3 length: 14 amino acids. CDR1 is SGHRS and CDR2 is YFSETQ in the germline V gene. V lost 1 base and J lost 7, with 11 bases in between. CDR3 amino acids: CASSLSAGIEKLFF. Written as DNA, the CDR3 is TGCGCCAGCAGCTTGTCGGCAGGGATTGAAAAACTGTTTTTT.

This clonotype was counted once. This chain joins TRBV9 and TRBJ2-1; D is possibly TRBD1 or TRBD2 (5 bases each). V gave up 2 bases and J gave up 7 bases, with 10 bases separating them. The germline V gene encodes CDR1 SGDLS and CDR2 YYNGEE. The CDR3 consists of 13 residues. CDR3 sequence: CASSVNGGNEQFF. The CDR3 nucleotides are TGTGCCAGCAGCGTCAATGGGGGAAATGAGCAGTTCTTC.